This T cell receptor (beta chain) comes out of a study of early T cells in non-severe SARS-CoV-2 infection (dated by TCRdb to the early 2020s). Context from the whole study: TCR sequencing used bulk RNA from unsorted whole blood, so alpha and beta chains could not be paired.

The study was a case-control design nested within a healthcare worker cohort in London, UK, with weekly nasopharyngeal swab PCR tests and blood sampling. Healthcare workers were enrolled in the week of the UK lockdown, from 23 to 31 March 2020, and were followed every week for up to about 16 weeks. CDR1 and CDR2 are read off the germline V gene as SGHAT and FQNNGV. Deletion took 5 bases off V and 14 bases off J, with a span of 18 bases between the germline ends. CDR3 length: 13 amino acids, cysteine to phenylalanine. CDR3 DNA is the only sequence kept; it has 39 bases, read in frame from the first base. What the study reported, not specific to this receptor: VDJdb matching was skewed toward anti-spike CD8 responses and likely underestimated virus-specific expansions by missing private and CD4 specificities.

Library preparation used 5' RACE. Reads for this sample came from a NextSeq 500. The TCR library protocol attached unique molecular identifiers to individual cDNA molecules to correct for sequencing error and PCR bias. TCR alpha and beta chains were both sequenced, and the abundances of alpha and beta sequences in each sample were closely correlated with each other. As for the original processing: Decombinator V4 was used to annotate TCR sequences for V gene, J gene and CDR3. TCRs were defined as expanded if a significant change between any two time points was detected under a Poisson model with p below 0.0001. Abundances of TCRs were expressed as counts per million after normalisation to the total number of TCRs sequenced in each sample. TRAV1-2 paired with TRAJ12, TRAJ20 or TRAJ33 defined MAIT TCRs, while TRAV10 paired with TRAJ18 defined iNKT TCRs. VDJdb, accessed 1 November 2021, was searched for CMV, EBV and SARS-CoV-2 annotated TCRs, excluding TCRs annotated for multiple antigens. TCRdb reworked the public reads: Q25 trimming with fastp, MiXCR clone assembly, productive beta chains retained. Entries that share a CDR3 protein sequence are merged under the most common genes and DNA. The V and J calls and clone size come from TCRdb's table, not from the authors' own analysis. The sample table holds roughly 67,000 distinct CDR3 sequences, of which approximately 11% were seen once. Together, the top ten hold 6.4% of the sample.

With regard to this clonotype: Its antigen remains undetermined. No much larger clone is present one base from it, and per-base qualities are unavailable.

Source material: whole blood. The source of this sequence is an adult who was a healthcare worker with PCR-confirmed SARS-CoV-2 infection or an uninfected control (not recorded which). Recombination linked TRBV11-2 to TRBJ1-4; a tentative D match to TRBD1 spans 5 bases. CDR3 sequence: CASSLDPGGALFF. The nucleotides are TGTGCCAGCAGCCTCGACCCCGGCGGGGCCCTGTTTTTT. The reference TRBV11-2 and TRBJ1-4 proteins fill in what lies around the CDR3, so the full variable domain reads EAGVAQSPRYKIIEKRQSVAFWCNPISGHATLYWYQQILGQGPKLLIQFQNNGVVDDSQLPKDRFSAERLKGVDSTLKIQPAKLEDSAVYLCASSLDPGGALFFGSGTQLSVL.